This entry concerns a single T cell receptor (beta chain). This sample was taken from a study of blood T cell repertoires in COVID-19. V lost 7 bases and J lost 0, with 12 bases in between. The CDR3 covers 13 residues. The germline CDR1 and CDR2 sequences are SQVTM and ANQGSEA. The table came from immunoSEQ multiplex PCR; TCRdb's copy has only in-frame clones and leaves some out. The sample has fewer than 200,000 clones, about 86% seen once. The receptor comes from a man between 50 and 59 years old who had recovered from COVID-19. This rearrangement joins TRBV29-1 to TRBJ1-1; D might be TRBD1 (5 bases). Material for sequencing was PBMCs or T cells enriched from blood (not recorded which). CDR3 sequence reads: CSAKQELNTEAFF. CDR3 in DNA: TGCAGCGCAAAACAGGAGTTGAACACTGAAGCTTTCTTT.